This is a list of T cell receptor beta chains from one sample in a study of siplizumab effects on memory and regulatory T cells. Libraries were prepared by immunoSEQ multiplex PCR; TCRdb keeps only in-frame clonotypes and omits some of them. The table has more than 60,000 clones, approximately 93% seen once. The sample taken for sequencing was CD8+ T cells sorted from blood. The source of these receptors is a human donor in good health. Both conserved end residues are part of each CDR3. Each record gives: J gene, V gene, clone size, D gene, CDR3 DNA, CDR3 protein. The D gene is left open where the match is weak. Clone size, where shown, is once, few, many, or a class for clones that have expanded.

j_gene: TRBJ2-7
v_gene: TRBV18
abundance: NA
d_gene: NA
CDR3nt: TGTGCCAGCTCACCCGGGGACACCATCTCCTACGAGCAGTACTTC
CDR3aa: CASSPGDTISYEQYF

j_gene: TRBJ2-2
v_gene: TRBV6-5
abundance: NA
d_gene: NA
CDR3nt: TGTGCCAGCAGCTACCTTGGGAAACACCGGGAGCTGTTTTTT
CDR3aa: CASSYLGKHRELFF

j_gene: TRBJ1-2
v_gene: TRBV28
abundance: NA
d_gene: NA
CDR3nt: TGTGCCAGCAGTGGGACACTTTTATACCTTTATGGCTACACCTTC
CDR3aa: CASSGTLLYLYGYTF

j_gene: TRBJ2-7
v_gene: TRBV6-6
abundance: NA
d_gene: TRBD1
CDR3nt: TGTGCCAGCCTAGGGGGCAACTACGAGCAGTACTTC
CDR3aa: CASLGGNYEQYF

j_gene: TRBJ2-7
v_gene: TRBV10-2
abundance: NA
d_gene: NA
CDR3nt: TGCGCCAGCAGTGAGTCGATGCTAGCGTTACTCGAGCAGTACTTC
CDR3aa: CASSESMLALLEQYF

j_gene: TRBJ1-1
v_gene: TRBV9
abundance: NA
d_gene: NA
CDR3nt: TGTGCCAGCAGCCCCGCCGTTGGGACTGAAGCTTTCTTT
CDR3aa: CASSPAVGTEAFF

j_gene: TRBJ2-7
v_gene: TRBV27
abundance: NA
d_gene: NA
CDR3nt: TGTGCCAGCAGTTTATGGGGCACGTACGAGCAGTACTTC
CDR3aa: CASSLWGTYEQYF

j_gene: TRBJ2-7
v_gene: TRBV4-2
abundance: NA
d_gene: TRBD1
CDR3nt: TGTGCCAGCAGCCAAAATACCGGGACAGTGTACGAGCAGTACTTC
CDR3aa: CASSQNTGTVYEQYF

j_gene: TRBJ1-2
v_gene: TRBV23-1
abundance: NA
d_gene: NA
CDR3nt: TGCGCCAGCAGTCAAGGCAGGCTGGTCTATGGCTACACCTTC
CDR3aa: CASSQGRLVYGYTF

j_gene: TRBJ2-5
v_gene: TRBV2
abundance: once
d_gene: NA
CDR3nt: TGTGCCAGCAGTGGGTGGGACACACAAGAGACCCAGTACTTC
CDR3aa: CASSGWDTQETQYF

j_gene: TRBJ1-2
v_gene: TRBV28
abundance: once
d_gene: NA
CDR3nt: TGTGCCAGCACCTTCTCACAGGGAAAGGGCTACACCTTC
CDR3aa: CASTFSQGKGYTF

j_gene: TRBJ1-2
v_gene: TRBV7-6
abundance: NA
d_gene: TRBD1
CDR3nt: TGTGCCAGCAGCTTAGTTATTCTTGGGGGACAGGGTCCTTTTGGGCCGGACTATGGCTACACCTTC
CDR3aa: CASSLVILGGQGPFGPDYGYTF

j_gene: TRBJ1-4
v_gene: TRBV28
abundance: NA
d_gene: TRBD1
CDR3nt: TGTGCCAGCAGTTTATTAGTCGGACAGGGCAGCAAACTGTTTTTT
CDR3aa: CASSLLVGQGSKLFF

j_gene: TRBJ1-4
v_gene: TRBV11-2
abundance: NA
d_gene: NA
CDR3nt: TGTGCCAGCCTAGGACAGAGGAGAATAGAAAAACTGTTTTTT
CDR3aa: CASLGQRRIEKLFF

j_gene: TRBJ1-4
v_gene: TRBV14
abundance: NA
d_gene: NA
CDR3nt: TGTGCCAGCAGCCAATGGGGCCACGCAACTAATGAAAAACTGTTTTTT
CDR3aa: CASSQWGHATNEKLFF

j_gene: TRBJ1-1
v_gene: TRBV2
abundance: NA
d_gene: NA
CDR3nt: TGTGCTTCTGAGACAGAGAACACTGAAGCTTTCTTT
CDR3aa: CASETENTEAFF

j_gene: TRBJ2-7
v_gene: TRBV5-1
abundance: once
d_gene: TRBD1
CDR3nt: TGCGCCAGCAGCTTGGCCGGACAGGGTGGGGACGAGCAGTACTTC
CDR3aa: CASSLAGQGGDEQYF

j_gene: TRBJ2-2
v_gene: TRBV10-2
abundance: NA
d_gene: NA
CDR3nt: TGCGCCAGCAAACAGGGAGGAACCGGGGAGCTGTTTTTT
CDR3aa: CASKQGGTGELFF

j_gene: TRBJ2-2
v_gene: TRBV6-5
abundance: NA
d_gene: NA
CDR3nt: TGTGCCAGCAGTTATCTCGCGAACACCGGGGAGCTGTTTTTT
CDR3aa: CASSYLANTGELFF

j_gene: TRBJ2-1
v_gene: TRBV5-4
abundance: NA
d_gene: NA
CDR3nt: TGTGCCAGCAGCTTGGGAGAAAATGAGCAGTTCTTC
CDR3aa: CASSLGENEQFF

j_gene: TRBJ1-2
v_gene: TRBV13
abundance: NA
d_gene: NA
CDR3nt: TGTGCCAGCAGCTTAGCGGAGGGCTACACCTTC
CDR3aa: CASSLAEGYTF

j_gene: TRBJ2-6
v_gene: TRBV6-4
abundance: medium-sized
d_gene: NA
CDR3nt: TGTGCCAGCAGTGAGGGATCTGGGGCCAACGTCCTGACTTTC
CDR3aa: CASSEGSGANVLTF

j_gene: TRBJ1-1
v_gene: TRBV10-2
abundance: NA
d_gene: NA
CDR3nt: TGCGCCAGCAGTGAGGGGGCTCTGGGTTCCGAAGCTTTCTTT
CDR3aa: CASSEGALGSEAFF